This record looks at one TCR beta chain sequence and its context. Its antigen is currently unknown. A second PCR of 7 to 11 cycles used a sample-barcoded 5' primer and a J-beta primer mix. TCRdb reprocessed the 5' RACE reads with MiXCR, giving one entry per CDR3 protein. Among hundreds of thousands of distinct CDR3 sequences, roughly 21% were seen once, and the ten largest hold approximately 3.6%. V gave up 4 bases and J gave up 5 bases, with 11 bases separating them. This CDR3 contains 13 residues. CDR1 is MDHEN and CDR2 is SYDVKM in the germline V gene. The data are from a study of blood T cells in healthy people across ages. Study-wide context: Through template switching, about one barcoded beta molecule was captured per two T cells, as measured in model experiments.

Overall study results and limits: A roughly linear age-dependent decrease characterized TCR beta diversity per million T cells. In these data, TCR beta diversity tracked strongly with naive T cell percentage.

The sample consisted of blood. The chain joins TRBV28 to TRBJ2-5, with D unresolved. The sequence came from a man between 65 and 85 years old in good health. DNA of the CDR3: TGTGCCAGCAGTTCCGTAGGTACTGAGACCCAGTACTTC. This translates into CASSSVGTETQYF.